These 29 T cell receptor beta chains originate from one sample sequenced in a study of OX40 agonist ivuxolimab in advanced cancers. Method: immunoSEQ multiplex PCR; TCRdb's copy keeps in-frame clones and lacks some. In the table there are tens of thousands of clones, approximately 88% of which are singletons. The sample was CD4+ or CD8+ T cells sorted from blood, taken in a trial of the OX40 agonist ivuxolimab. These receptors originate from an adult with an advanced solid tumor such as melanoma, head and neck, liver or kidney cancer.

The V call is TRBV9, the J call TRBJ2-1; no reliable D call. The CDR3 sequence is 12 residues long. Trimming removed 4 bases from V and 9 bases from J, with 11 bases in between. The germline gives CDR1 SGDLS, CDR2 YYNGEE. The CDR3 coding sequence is TGTGCCAGCAGCCTGCACCTCGGTGAGCAGTTCTTC. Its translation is CASSLHLGEQFF.

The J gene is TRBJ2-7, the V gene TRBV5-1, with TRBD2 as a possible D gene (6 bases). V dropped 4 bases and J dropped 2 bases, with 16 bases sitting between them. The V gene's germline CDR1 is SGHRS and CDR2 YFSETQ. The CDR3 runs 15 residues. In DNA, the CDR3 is TGCGCCAGCAGCACCCCGACTAGTTCGGCCTACGAGCAGTACTTC. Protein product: CASSTPTSSAYEQYF.

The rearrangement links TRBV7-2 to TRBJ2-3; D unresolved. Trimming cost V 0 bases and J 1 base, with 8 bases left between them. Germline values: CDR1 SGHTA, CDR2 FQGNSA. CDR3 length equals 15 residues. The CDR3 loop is CASSLAGAGTDTQYF. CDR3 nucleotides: TGTGCCAGCAGCTTAGCGGGTGCGGGCACAGATACGCAGTATTTT.

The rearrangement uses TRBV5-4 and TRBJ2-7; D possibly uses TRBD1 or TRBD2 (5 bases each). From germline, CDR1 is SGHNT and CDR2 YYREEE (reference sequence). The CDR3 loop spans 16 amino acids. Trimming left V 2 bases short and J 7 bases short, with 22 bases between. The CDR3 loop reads CASSLGRGALLREQYF. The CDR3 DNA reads TGTGCCAGCAGCTTAGGTCGAGGGGCTCTCCTACGGGAGCAGTACTTC.

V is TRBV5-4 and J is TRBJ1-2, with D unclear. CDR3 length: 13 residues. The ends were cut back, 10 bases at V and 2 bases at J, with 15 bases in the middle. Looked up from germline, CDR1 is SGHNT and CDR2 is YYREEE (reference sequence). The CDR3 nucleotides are TGTGCCTTTTCCGGGAGACCGAACTATGGCTACACCTTC. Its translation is CAFSGRPNYGYTF.

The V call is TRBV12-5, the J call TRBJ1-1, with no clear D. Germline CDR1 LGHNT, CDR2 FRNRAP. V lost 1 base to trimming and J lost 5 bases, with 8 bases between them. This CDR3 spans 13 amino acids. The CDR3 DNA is TGTGCTAGTGGTTTGGGGTCTGGGACTGAAGCTTTCTTT. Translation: CASGLGSGTEAFF.

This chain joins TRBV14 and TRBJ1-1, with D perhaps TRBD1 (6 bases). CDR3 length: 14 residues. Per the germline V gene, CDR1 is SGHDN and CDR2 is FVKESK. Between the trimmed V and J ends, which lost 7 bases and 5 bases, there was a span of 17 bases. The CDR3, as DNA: TGTGCCAGCACCCTAGCTCAGGGGCGGACTGAAGCTTTCTTT. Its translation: CASTLAQGRTEAFF.

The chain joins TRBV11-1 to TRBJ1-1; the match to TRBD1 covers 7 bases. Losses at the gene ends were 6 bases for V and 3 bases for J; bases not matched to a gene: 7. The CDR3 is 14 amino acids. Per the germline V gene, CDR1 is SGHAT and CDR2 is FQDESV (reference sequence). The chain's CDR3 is CASSKGAPDTEAFF. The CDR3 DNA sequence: TGTGCCAGCAGTAAGGGGGCCCCGGACACTGAAGCTTTCTTT.

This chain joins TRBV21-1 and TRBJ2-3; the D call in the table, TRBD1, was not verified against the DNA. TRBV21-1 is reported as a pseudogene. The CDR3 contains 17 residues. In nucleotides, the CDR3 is TGTGCCAGCAGGCGGGACAGCCTAAGATCCAGCCCAGATACGCAGTATTTT. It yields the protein CASRRDSLRSSPDTQYF.

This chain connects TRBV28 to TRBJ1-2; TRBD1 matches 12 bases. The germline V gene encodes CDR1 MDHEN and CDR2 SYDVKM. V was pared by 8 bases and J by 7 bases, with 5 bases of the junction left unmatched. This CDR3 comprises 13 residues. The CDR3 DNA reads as TGTGCCAGCCTGGGGACAGGGGGCAGTGGCTACACCTTC. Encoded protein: CASLGTGGSGYTF.

DNA of the CDR3: TGTGCCAGCAGTCCAGGGACAGGGGTTTCCTACGAGCAGTACTTC. Encoded protein: CASSPGTGVSYEQYF. This chain joins TRBV28 and TRBJ2-7; 10 positions match TRBD1. The CDR3 runs 15 residues. CDR1 MDHEN and CDR2 SYDVKM come from the germline V gene. J lost 1 base, V lost 5 bases, and 5 bases had no gene match.

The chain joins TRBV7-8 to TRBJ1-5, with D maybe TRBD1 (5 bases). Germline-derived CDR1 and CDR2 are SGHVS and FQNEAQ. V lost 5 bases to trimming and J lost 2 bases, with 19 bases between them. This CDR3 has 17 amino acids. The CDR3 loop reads CASSDPGGTSGNQPQHF. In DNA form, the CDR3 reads TGTGCCAGCAGCGACCCCGGGGGGACCTCTGGCAATCAGCCCCAGCATTTT.

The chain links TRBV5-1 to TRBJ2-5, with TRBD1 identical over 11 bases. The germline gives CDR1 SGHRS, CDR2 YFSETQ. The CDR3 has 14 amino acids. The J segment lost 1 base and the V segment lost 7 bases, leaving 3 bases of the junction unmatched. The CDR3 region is CASAGTGGQETQYF. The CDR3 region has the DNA TGCGCCAGCGCCGGGACAGGGGGCCAAGAGACCCAGTACTTC.

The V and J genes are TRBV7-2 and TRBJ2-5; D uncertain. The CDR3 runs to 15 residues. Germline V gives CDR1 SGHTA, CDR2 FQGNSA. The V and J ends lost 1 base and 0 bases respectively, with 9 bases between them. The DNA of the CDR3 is TGTGCCAGCAGCTTAGATTTCGGGTACCAAGAGACCCAGTACTTC. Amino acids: CASSLDFGYQETQYF.

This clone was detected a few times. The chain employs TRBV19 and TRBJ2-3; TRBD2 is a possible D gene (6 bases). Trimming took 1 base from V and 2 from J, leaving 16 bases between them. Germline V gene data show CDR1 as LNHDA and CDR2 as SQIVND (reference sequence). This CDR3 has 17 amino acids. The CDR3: CASSIGFGSGATDTQYF. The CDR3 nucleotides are TGTGCCAGTAGTATAGGGTTTGGTAGCGGAGCCACAGATACGCAGTATTTT.

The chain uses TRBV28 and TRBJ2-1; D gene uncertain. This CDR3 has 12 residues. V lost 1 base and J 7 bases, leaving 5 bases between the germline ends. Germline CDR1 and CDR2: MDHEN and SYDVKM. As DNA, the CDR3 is TGTGCCAGCAGTTTATTACGAAATGAGCAGTTCTTC. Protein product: CASSLLRNEQFF.

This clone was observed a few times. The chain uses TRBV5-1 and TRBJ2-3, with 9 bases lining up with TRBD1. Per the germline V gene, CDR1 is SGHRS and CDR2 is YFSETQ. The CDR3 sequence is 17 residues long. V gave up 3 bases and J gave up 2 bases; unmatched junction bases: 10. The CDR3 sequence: CASSSPPGTGFTDTQYF. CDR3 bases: TGCGCCAGCAGCTCCCCCCCCGGGACAGGGTTCACAGATACGCAGTATTTT.

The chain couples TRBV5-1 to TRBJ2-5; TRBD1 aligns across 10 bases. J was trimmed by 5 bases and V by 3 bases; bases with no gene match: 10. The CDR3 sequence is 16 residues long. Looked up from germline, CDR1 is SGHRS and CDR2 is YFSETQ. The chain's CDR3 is CASSSGWTGGVETQYF. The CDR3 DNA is TGCGCCAGCAGCTCCGGGTGGACAGGGGGGGTGGAGACCCAGTACTTC.

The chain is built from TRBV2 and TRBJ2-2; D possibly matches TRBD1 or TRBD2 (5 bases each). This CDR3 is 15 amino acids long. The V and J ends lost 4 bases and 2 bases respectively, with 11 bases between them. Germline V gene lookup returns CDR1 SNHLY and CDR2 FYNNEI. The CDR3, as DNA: TGTGCCAGCAGTGTGGGGACGAGCAACACCGGGGAGCTGTTTTTT. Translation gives CASSVGTSNTGELFF.

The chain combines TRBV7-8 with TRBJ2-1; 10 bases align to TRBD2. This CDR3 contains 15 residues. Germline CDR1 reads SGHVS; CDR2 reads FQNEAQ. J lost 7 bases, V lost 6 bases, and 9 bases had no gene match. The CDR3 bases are TGTGCCAGCAGGCCTAGCGGGAGAGGCAAAAATGAGCAGTTCTTC. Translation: CASRPSGRGKNEQFF. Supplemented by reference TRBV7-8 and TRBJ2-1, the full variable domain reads GAGVSQSPRYKVAKRGQDVALRCDPISGHVSLFWYQQALGQGPEFLTYFQNEAQLDKSGLPSDRFFAERPEGSVSTLKIQRTQQEDSAVYLCASRPSGRGKNEQFFGPGTRLTVL.

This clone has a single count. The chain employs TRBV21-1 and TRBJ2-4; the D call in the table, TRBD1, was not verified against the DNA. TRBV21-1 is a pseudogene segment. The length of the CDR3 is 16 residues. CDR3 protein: CASSNKDRTGGHIQYF. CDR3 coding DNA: TGTGCCAGCAGCAATAAGGATCGGACAGGGGGACACATTCAGTACTTC.

The CDR3 DNA reads TGTGCCAGCAGCAGTCAGGGGCTGTACACTGAAGCTTTCTTT. It encodes CASSSQGLYTEAFF. The chain couples TRBV7-2 to TRBJ1-1, with D perhaps TRBD1 (6 bases). CDR3 size: 14 residues. V lost 5 bases and J 3 bases, leaving 13 bases between the germline ends. Germline V lookup: CDR1 SGHTA, CDR2 FQGNSA. The full variable domain, with the rest looked up from reference TRBV7-2 and TRBJ1-1, is GAGVSQSPSNKVTEKGKDVELRCDPISGHTALYWYRQSLGQGLEFLIYFQGNSAPDKSGLPSDRFSAERTGGSVSTLTIQRTQQEDSAVYLCASSSQGLYTEAFFGQGTRLTVV.

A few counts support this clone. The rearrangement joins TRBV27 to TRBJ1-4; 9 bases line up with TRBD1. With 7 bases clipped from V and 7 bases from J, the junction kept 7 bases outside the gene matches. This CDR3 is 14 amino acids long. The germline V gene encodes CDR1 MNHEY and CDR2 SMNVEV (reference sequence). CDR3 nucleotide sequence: TGTGCCAGCAAGGGACAGGGCCGTAGTGAAAAACTGTTTTTT. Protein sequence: CASKGQGRSEKLFF.

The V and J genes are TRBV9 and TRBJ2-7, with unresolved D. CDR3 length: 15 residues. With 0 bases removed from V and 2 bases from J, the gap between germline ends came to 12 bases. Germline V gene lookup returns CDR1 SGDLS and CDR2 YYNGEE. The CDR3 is CASSVAIGATYEQYF. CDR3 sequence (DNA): TGTGCCAGCAGCGTAGCTATTGGTGCCACCTACGAGCAGTACTTC.

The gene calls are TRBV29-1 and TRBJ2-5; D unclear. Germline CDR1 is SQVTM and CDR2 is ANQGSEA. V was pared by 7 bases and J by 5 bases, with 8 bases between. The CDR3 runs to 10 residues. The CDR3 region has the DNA TGCAGCGGTGAGGTGGAGACCCAGTACTTC. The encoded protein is CSGEVETQYF. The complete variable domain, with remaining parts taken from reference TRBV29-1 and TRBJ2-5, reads SAVISQKPSRDICQRGTSLTIQCQVDSQVTMMFWYRQQPGQSLTLIATANQGSEATYESGFVIDKFPISRPNLTFSTLTVSNMSPEDSSIYLCSGEVETQYFGPGTRLLVL.

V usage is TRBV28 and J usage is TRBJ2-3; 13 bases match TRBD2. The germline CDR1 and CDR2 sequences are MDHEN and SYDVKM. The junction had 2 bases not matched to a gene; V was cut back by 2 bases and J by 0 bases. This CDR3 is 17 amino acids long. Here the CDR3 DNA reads TGTGCCAGCAGTTTACGGGGACTAGCGGGAAGCACAGATACGCAGTATTTT. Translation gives CASSLRGLAGSTDTQYF.

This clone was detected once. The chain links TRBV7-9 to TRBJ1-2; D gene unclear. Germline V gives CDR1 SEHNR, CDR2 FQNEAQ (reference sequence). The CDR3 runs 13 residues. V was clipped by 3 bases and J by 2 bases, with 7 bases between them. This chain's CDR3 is CASSFGPNYGYTF. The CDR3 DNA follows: TGTGCCAGCAGCTTCGGGCCGAACTATGGCTACACCTTC.

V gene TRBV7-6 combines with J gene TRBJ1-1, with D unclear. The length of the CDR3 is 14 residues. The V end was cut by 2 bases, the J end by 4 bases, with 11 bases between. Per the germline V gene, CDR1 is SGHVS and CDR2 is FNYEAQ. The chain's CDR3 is CASSLRQMGTEAFF. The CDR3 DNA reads TGTGCCAGCAGCTTACGGCAGATGGGCACTGAAGCTTTCTTT.

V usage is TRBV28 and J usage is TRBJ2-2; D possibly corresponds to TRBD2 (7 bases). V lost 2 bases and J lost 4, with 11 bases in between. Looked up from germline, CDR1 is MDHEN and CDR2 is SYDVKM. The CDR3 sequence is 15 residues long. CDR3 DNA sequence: TGTGCCAGCAGTTTAGGGGGGGCGGGCACCGGGGAGCTGTTTTTT. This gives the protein CASSLGGAGTGELFF.